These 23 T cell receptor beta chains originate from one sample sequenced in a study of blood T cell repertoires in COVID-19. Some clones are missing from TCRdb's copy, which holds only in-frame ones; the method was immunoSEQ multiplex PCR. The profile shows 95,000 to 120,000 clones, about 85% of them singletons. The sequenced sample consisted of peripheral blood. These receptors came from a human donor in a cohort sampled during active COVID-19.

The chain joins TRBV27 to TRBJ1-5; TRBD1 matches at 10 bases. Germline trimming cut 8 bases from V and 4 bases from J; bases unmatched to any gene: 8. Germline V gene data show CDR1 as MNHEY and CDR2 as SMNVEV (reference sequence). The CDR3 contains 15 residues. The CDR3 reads CASRRTGGWNQPQHF. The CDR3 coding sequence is TGTGCCAGCCGACGGACAGGGGGATGGAATCAGCCCCAGCATTTT.

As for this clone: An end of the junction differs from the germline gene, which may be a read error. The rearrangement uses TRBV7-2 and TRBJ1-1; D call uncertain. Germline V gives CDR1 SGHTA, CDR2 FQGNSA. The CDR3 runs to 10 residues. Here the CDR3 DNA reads TGTGCCAGCAGCTTAGAAGAGGTTCTCTTT. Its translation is CASSLEEVLF.

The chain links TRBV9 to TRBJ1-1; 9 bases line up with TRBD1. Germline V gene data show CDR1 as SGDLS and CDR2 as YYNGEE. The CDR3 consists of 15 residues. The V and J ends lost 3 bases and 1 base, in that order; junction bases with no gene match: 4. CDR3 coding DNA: TGTGCCAGCAGCGGCTGGGGACAGGGGAACACTGAAGCTTTCTTT. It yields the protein CASSGWGQGNTEAFF.

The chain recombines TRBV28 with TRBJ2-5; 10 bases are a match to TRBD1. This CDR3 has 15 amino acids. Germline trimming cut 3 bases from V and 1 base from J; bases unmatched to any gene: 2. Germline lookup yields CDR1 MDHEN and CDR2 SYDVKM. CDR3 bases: TGTGCCAGCAGTTTGGGACAGGGGTCCCAAGAGACCCAGTACTTC. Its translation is CASSLGQGSQETQYF.

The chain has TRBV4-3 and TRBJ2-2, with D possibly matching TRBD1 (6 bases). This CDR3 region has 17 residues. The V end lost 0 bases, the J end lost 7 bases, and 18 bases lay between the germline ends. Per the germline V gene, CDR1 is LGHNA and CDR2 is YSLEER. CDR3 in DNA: TGCGCCAGCAGCCAAGACCCCATTACAGGGTGGGGCGGGGAGCTGTTTTTT. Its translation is CASSQDPITGWGGELFF.

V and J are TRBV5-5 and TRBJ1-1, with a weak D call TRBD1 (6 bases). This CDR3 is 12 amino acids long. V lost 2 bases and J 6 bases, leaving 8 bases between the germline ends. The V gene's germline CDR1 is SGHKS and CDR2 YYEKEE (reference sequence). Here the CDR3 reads CASSFEGAEAFF. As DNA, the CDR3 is TGTGCCAGCAGCTTCGAGGGGGCTGAAGCTTTCTTT.

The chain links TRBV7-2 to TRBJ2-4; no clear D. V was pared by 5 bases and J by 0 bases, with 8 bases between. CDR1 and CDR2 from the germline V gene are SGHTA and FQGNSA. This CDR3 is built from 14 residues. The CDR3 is CASSPQIAKNIQYF. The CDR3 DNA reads TGTGCCAGCAGCCCACAGATAGCCAAAAACATTCAGTACTTC.

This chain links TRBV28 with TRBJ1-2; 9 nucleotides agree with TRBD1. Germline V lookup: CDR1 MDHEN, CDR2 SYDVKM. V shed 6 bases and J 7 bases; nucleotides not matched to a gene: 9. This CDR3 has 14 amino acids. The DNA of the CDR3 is TGTGCCAGCAGCTGGACAGGGGAATTGCTTGGCTACACCTTC. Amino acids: CASSWTGELLGYTF.

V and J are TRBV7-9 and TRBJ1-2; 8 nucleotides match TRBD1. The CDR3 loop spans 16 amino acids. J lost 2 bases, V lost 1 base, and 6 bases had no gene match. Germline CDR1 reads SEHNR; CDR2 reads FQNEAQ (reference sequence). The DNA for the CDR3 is TGTGCCAGCAGCTTAGGCGGGACAGGCAGGAACTATGGCTACACCTTC. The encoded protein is CASSLGGTGRNYGYTF.

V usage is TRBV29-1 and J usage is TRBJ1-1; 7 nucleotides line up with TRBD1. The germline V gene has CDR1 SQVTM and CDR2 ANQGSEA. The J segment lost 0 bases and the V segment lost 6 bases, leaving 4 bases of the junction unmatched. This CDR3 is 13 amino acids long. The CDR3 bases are TGCAGCGTGGGGACAGCGATGAACACTGAAGCTTTCTTT. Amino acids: CSVGTAMNTEAFF.

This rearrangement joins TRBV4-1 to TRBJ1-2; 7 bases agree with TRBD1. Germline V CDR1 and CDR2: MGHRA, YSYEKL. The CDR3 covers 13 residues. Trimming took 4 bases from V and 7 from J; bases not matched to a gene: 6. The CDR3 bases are TGCGCCAGCAGCCGACAGGGCTCGCGTGGCTACACCTTC. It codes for CASSRQGSRGYTF.

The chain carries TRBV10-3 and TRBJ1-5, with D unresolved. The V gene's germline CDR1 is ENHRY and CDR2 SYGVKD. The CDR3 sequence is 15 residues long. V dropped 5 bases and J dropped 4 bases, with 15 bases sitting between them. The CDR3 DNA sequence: TGTGCCATCAGTCCTGCGAGTAGGGAGAATCAGCCCCAGCATTTT. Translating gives CAISPASRENQPQHF.

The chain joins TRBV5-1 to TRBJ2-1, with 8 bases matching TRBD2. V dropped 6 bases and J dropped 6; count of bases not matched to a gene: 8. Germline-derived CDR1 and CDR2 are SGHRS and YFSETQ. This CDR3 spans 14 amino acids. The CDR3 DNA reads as TGCGCCAGCAATCCCGGGACTAGGACCAATGAGCAGTTCTTC. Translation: CASNPGTRTNEQFF.

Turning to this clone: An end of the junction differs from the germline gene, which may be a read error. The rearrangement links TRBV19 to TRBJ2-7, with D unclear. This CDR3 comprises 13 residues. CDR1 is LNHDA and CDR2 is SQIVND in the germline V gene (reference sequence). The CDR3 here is CASSITESFEQYF. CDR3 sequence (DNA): TGTGCCAGTAGTATTACAGAGTCCTTCGAGCAGTACTTC.

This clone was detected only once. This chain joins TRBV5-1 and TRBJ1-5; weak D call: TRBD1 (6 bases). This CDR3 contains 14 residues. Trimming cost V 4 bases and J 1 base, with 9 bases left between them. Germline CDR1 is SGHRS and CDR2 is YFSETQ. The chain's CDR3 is CASSTGQSNQPQHF. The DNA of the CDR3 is TGCGCCAGCAGCACAGGGCAAAGCAATCAGCCCCAGCATTTT.

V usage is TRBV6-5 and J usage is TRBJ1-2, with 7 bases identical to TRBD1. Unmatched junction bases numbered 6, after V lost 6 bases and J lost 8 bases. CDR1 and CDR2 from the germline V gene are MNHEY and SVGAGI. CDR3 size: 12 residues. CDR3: CASRPTGLGYTF. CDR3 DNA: TGTGCCAGCAGGCCGACAGGGTTGGGCTACACCTTC.

CDR3 sequence reads: CASSPGGNLGNYGYTF. CDR3 nucleotide sequence: TGTGCCAGCAGCCCCGGGGGGAATCTCGGGAACTATGGCTACACCTTC. The chain combines TRBV14 with TRBJ1-2; TRBD1 is a possible D gene (5 bases). Germline CDR1 SGHDN, CDR2 FVKESK. Trimming removed 4 bases at V and 2 bases at J, with 17 bases between. The CDR3 runs 16 residues.

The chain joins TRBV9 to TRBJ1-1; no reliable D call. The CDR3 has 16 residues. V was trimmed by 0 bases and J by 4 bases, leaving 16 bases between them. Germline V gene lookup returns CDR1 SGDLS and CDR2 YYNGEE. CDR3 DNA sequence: TGTGCCAGCAGCGTAGCTCTAGAGAGACCGGGCACTGAAGCTTTCTTT. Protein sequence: CASSVALERPGTEAFF.

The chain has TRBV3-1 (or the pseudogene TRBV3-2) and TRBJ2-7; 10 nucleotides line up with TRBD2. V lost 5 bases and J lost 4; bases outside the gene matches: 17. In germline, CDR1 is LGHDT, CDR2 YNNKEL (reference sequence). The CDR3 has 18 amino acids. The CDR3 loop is CASSGQGVVSGGPYEQYF. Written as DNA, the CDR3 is TGTGCCAGCAGCGGACAAGGGGTAGTTAGCGGGGGGCCTTACGAGCAGTACTTC.

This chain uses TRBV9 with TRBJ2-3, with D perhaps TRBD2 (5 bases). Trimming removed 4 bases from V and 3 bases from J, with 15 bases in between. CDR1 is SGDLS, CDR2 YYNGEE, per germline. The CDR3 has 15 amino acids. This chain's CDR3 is CASSPGMRLTDTQYF. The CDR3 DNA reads TGTGCCAGCAGCCCGGGGATGCGACTGACAGATACGCAGTATTTT.

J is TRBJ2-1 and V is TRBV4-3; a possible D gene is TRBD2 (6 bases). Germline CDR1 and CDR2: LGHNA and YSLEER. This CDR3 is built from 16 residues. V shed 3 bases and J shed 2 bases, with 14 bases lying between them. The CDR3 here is CASSQLLGGAYNEQFF. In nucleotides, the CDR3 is TGCGCCAGCAGCCAGTTACTAGGCGGGGCCTACAATGAGCAGTTCTTC.

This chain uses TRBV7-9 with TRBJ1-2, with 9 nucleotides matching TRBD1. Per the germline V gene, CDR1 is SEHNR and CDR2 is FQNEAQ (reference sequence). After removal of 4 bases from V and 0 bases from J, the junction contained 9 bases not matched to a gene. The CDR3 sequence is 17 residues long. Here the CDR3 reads CASSSVDRGTPNYGYTF. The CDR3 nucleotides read TGTGCCAGCAGCTCGGTGGACAGGGGCACTCCTAACTATGGCTACACCTTC.

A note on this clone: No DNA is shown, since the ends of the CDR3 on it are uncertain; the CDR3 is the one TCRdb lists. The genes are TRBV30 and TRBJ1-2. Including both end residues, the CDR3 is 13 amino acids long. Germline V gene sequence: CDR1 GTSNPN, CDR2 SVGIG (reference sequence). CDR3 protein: CAWIWRGNYGYTF.